Only a few counts were recorded for the clone carrying this TCR beta chain. Its antigen is as yet unknown. The data were obtained in a study of T cell repertoires in cytomegalovirus infection. TCRdb processed the reads anew with MiXCR; each CDR3 protein has one entry. The sample lists approximately 600,000 distinct CDR3 sequences, over 35% occurring once. The CDR3 runs 13 residues. Germline CDR1 LGHNA, CDR2 YSLEER. Trimming took 4 bases from V and 11 from J, leaving 12 bases between them. This TCR was sampled from a human donor in good health (CMV status not recorded). Some clones in this sample may be carry-over from other donors' samples. The chain couples TRBV4-3 to TRBJ1-6, with D possibly being TRBD1 (6 bases). Specimen: cultured PBMCs, collected from culture after CMV antigen stimulation. As DNA, the CDR3 is TGCGCCAGCAGCCTTATCAGGGGCGCACCCCTCCACTTT. Translated: CASSLIRGAPLHF.